Presented here are 6 T cell receptor beta chains from one specimen sequenced in a study of beta chain features in type 1 diabetes. Their target antigens are unknown. The entirety of the isolated RNA underwent reverse transcription, so expressed TCRB transcripts were sequenced. The protocol was immunoSEQ multiplex PCR, while the TCRdb copy is restricted to in-frame clones and leaves out a portion. The data contain approximately 250,000 clones, roughly 25% of them singletons. Whole-study results and caveats: When Type 1 diabetes patients were examined, their TCRB CDR3s proved moderately but significantly shorter in all four CD4+ subsets.

Sequenced input: naive CD4+ T cells from blood. Receptors were obtained from a woman aged 25 to 39 with type 1 diabetes.

This clone was detected a few times. The chain has TRBV4-1 and TRBJ2-3; D gene ambiguous. Germline V gene lookup returns CDR1 MGHRA and CDR2 YSYEKL. Trimming pared 0 bases from V and 0 bases from J, leaving 4 bases between. The CDR3 has 14 amino acids. CDR3 region: CASSQESSTDTQYF. CDR3 DNA: TGCGCCAGCAGCCAAGAGAGTAGCACAGATACGCAGTATTTT.

In its sample, this clone was seen a few times. The chain joins TRBV9 to TRBJ1-1, with 8 bases aligning to TRBD1. Germline CDR1 SGDLS, CDR2 YYNGEE. The length of the CDR3 is 14 residues. The V gene end was trimmed by 3 bases and the J gene end by 5 bases; junction bases not matched to a gene: 6. The CDR3 protein is CASSELQGDTEAFF. CDR3 nucleotides: TGTGCCAGCAGCGAGCTACAGGGGGATACTGAAGCTTTCTTT.

The rearrangement uses TRBV19 and TRBJ2-5, with D possibly matching TRBD2 (5 bases). Germline V gene sequence: CDR1 LNHDA, CDR2 SQIVND (reference sequence). The CDR3 covers 14 residues. Trimming took 2 bases from V and 4 from J, leaving 11 bases between them. The CDR3 sequence is CASSITGSGETQYF. DNA for the CDR3: TGTGCCAGTAGTATAACGGGGTCGGGAGAGACCCAGTACTTC. Filled out from reference TRBV19 and TRBJ2-5, the complete variable domain reads DGGITQSPKYLFRKEGQNVTLSCEQNLNHDAMYWYRQDPGQGLRLIYYSQIVNDFQKGDIAEGYSVSREKKESFPLTVTSAQKNPTAFYLCASSITGSGETQYFGPGTRLLVL.

J is TRBJ2-1 and V is TRBV15, with 13 bases that match TRBD2. The V and J ends lost 3 bases and 4 bases, in that order; junction bases with no gene match: 0. This CDR3 is 15 amino acids long. Germline values: CDR1 LNHNV, CDR2 YYDKDF (reference sequence). The CDR3 here is CATSRTSGGYNEQFF. The CDR3 DNA follows: TGTGCCACCAGCAGGACTAGCGGGGGGTACAATGAGCAGTTCTTC.

This clone was seen more than once but under ten times. The chain links TRBV27 to TRBJ2-5, with 13 bases matching TRBD2. The CDR3 consists of 15 residues. After removal of 5 bases from V and 5 bases from J, the junction contained 5 bases not matched to a gene. Germline V CDR1 and CDR2: MNHEY, SMNVEV (reference sequence). CDR3 sequence: CASSGLAGVPETQYF. The CDR3 DNA sequence: TGTGCCAGCAGTGGACTAGCGGGAGTCCCCGAGACCCAGTACTTC.

The V and J genes are TRBV27 and TRBJ2-3; 7 bases match TRBD1. CDR3 length: 15 residues. CDR1 is MNHEY and CDR2 is SMNVEV in the germline V gene (reference sequence). The ends lost 5 bases at V and 2 bases at J; junction bases unmatched: 7. The CDR3 region has the DNA TGTGCCAGCAGTCAGCGACAGGGCTCCACAGATACGCAGTATTTT. As protein: CASSQRQGSTDTQYF.